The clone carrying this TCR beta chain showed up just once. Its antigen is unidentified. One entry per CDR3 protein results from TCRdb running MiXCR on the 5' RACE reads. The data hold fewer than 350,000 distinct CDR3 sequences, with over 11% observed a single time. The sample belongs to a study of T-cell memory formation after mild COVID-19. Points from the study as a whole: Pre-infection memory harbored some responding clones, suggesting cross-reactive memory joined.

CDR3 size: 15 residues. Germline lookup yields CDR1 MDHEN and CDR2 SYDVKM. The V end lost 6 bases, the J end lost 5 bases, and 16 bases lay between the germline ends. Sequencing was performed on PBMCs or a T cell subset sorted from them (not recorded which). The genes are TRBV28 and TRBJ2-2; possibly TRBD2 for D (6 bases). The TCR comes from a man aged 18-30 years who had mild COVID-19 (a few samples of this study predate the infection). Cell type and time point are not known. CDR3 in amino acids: CASSPAGRTTGELFF. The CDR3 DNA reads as TGTGCCAGCAGCCCCGCGGGACGGACAACCGGGGAGCTGTTTTTT. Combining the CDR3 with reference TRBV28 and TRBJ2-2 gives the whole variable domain DVKVTQSSRYLVKRTGEKVFLECVQDMDHENMFWYRQDPGLGLRLIYFSYDVKMKEKGDIPEGYSVSREKKERFSLILESASTNQTSMYLCASSPAGRTTGELFFGEGSRLTVL.